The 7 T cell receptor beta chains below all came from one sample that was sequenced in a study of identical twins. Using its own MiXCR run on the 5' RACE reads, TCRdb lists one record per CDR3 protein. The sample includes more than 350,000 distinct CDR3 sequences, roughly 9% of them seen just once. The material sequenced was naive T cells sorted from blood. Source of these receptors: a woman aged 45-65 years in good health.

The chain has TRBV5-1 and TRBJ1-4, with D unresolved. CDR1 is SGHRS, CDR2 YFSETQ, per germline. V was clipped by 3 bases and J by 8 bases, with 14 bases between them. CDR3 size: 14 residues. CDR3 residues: CASSSGGLIEKLFF. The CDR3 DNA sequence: TGCGCCAGCAGCTCCGGTGGGTTGATAGAAAAACTGTTTTTT.

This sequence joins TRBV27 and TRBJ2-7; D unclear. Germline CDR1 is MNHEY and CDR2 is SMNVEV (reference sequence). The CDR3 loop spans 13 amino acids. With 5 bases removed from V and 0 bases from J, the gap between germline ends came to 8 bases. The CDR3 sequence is CASSPRSSYEQYF. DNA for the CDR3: TGTGCCAGCAGTCCGAGGAGCTCCTACGAGCAGTACTTC.

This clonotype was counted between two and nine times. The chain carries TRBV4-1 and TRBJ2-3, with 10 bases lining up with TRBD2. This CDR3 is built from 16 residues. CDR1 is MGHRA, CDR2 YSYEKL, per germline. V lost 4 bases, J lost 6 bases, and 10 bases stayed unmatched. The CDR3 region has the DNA TGCGCCAGCAGCCTCGGAGGGAGCGGGGGGGCGGATACGCAGTATTTT. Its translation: CASSLGGSGGADTQYF.

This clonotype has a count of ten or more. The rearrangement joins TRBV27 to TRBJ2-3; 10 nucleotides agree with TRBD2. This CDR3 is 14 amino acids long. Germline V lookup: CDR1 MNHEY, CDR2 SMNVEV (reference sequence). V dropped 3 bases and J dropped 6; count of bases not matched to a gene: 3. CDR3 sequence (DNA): TGTGCCAGCAGTTTCCCGACTAGCGGGGATACGCAGTATTTT. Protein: CASSFPTSGDTQYF.

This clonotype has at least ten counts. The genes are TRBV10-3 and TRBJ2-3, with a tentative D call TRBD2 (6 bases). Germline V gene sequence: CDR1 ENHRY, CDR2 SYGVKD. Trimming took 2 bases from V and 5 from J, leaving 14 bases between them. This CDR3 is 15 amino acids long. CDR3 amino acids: CAISEGSGGRDTQYF. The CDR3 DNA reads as TGTGCCATCAGTGAGGGAAGCGGAGGGAGAGATACGCAGTATTTT.

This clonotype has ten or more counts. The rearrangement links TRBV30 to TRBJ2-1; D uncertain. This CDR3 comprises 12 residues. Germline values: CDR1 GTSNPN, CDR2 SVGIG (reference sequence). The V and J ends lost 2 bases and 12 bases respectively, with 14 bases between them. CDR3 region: CAWSTSNYRQFF. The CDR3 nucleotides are TGTGCCTGGAGTACGTCGAATTATAGGCAGTTCTTC.

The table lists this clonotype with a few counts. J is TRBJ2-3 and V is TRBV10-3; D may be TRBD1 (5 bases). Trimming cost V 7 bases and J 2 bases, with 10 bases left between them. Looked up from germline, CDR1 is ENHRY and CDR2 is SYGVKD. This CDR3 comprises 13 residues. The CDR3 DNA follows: TGTGCCATCAAGACGGACACCACAGATACGCAGTATTTT. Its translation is CAIKTDTTDTQYF.